This T cell receptor (delta chain) was identified in a study of gamma-delta chains in newborns, infants, children. Study-level background: Innate gammadelta T cells reportedly expand polyclonally right after birth, driven by microbial exposure, per the title.

The junction had 7 bases not matched to a gene; V was cut back by 2 bases and J by 8 bases. The germline gives CDR1 GEAIGNYY, CDR2 EKD. The CDR3 consists of 14 residues. The sample holds a few counts of this clone. TCRdb re-called the reads with CATT. The sample lists under 13,000 delta-chain clones; 3.5% were seen once. Sequences were obtained from blood. V is TRDV2 and J is TRDJ1; the match to TRDD3 covers 10 bases. The source is a child who was a newborn, infant or young child, either healthy, febrile or measles-vaccinated (not recorded which). CDR3 DNA sequence: TGTGCCTGTGACAGACTGGGGGATCGTGACAAACTCATCTTT. This encodes CACDRLGDRDKLIF.